The TCR beta chain described here comes from a study of cytomegalovirus exposure and HLA in healthy donors (dated by TCRdb to 2016 to 2017). Looking at the study overall: An earlier analysis of approximately 640 of the donors reported approximately 270 Gb of sequence data and around 120 million unique TCR beta sequences from about 180 million T cells. Roughly 5 DR-DQ haplotypes were handled as single units for association and clustering, since linkage in the cohort was strong. HLA typing covered class I and class II loci at four-digit resolution. A later genetic analysis used genome-wide SNP genotypes for about 65% of the 666 donors, treating that subset as a discovery cohort. An earlier analysis of fewer than 700 of the donors applied high-throughput TCR beta sequencing to assess whether each TCR beta V gene segment acted as functional or pseudogenic. Of the 398 genotyped donors, around 81% fell in the genetic ancestry cluster associated with self-reported Caucasian donors. The study aimed to test whether signatures of past pathogen exposure could be identified by cataloging public T cell receptors. Along with the approximately 650-subject first cohort, a separate validation cohort of approximately 110 different subjects was used. In a later analysis, previously published TCR beta repertoires from hundreds of donors were re-analyzed and high-resolution HLA genotyping was added so that TCR occurrence patterns could be studied. Donor age, sex, ethnicity and CMV serostatus were collected together with the repertoire data. Across some 400 genotyped donors of the cohort, an average of about 200,000 unique TCR beta nucleotide sequences per donor were sequenced, and around 20% of those sequences were non-productive. The study used immunosequencing to profile the T cell repertoires of about 670 subjects and linked those repertoires to cytomegalovirus serostatus. The number of typed donors differed by locus: about 620-640 for A, B, C, DRB1 and DQB1; about 520 for DQA1; 606 for DPA1; and 450 to 480 for DPB1. Every repertoire in the discovery cohort had been generated on one and the same sequencing platform. The study combined high-throughput TCR immunosequencing, statistical association of individual TCRs with disease status, and machine learning to predict cytomegalovirus infection status. The later analysis used no new phenotypic data to find candidate immune exposures, relying instead on TCR beta sequences and their occurrence across donors. An early release covering about 600 HLA-typed donors comprised about 300 gigabases of sequencing data and about 90 million unique TCR sequences. The study at large found these results: Several of the top co-occurrence clusters appeared to be linked to parvovirus B19, influenza, CMV and Epstein-Barr virus, according to a later analysis. Some IMGT-functional V segments, including TRBV6-2 and TRBV6-3, could not be distinguished by the 87-base-pair reads and were therefore excluded. Because counts were too low, some 17 rarely observed V segments, including chromosome 9 orphons, were excluded from the earlier analysis of 587 of the donors. In this cohort, only TCR beta chains were sequenced, and detectable features were limited by the absence of alpha or paired-chain data. Presence/absence analyses assumed roughly uniform sequencing depth across donors, an assumption that may not hold. In vitro tests confirmed that a few of the cytomegalovirus-associated TCR beta chains recognize cytomegalovirus antigens. In both the original and validation cohorts, the classifier was reported to diagnose cytomegalovirus status with high specificity and sensitivity. According to a later genetic analysis, donors in an Asian-associated ancestry cluster had fewer N-insertions in productive TCRs than the approximately 700-donor mean. Because HLA typing was missing for some donors at each locus, association tests included only the typed subset. Assigning TCR associations to individual alleles was difficult when HLA alleles, especially DR and DQ, strongly co-occurred. For the cohort, immune exposure information was limited to CMV serostatus. V-gene and J-gene trimming of TCR beta chains was associated with a missense DCLRE1C variant in a later genetic analysis, and the association was replicated in an independent cohort. The study gave a list of more than 150 TCR beta chains associated with cytomegalovirus. While some public TCRs were present in many individuals, most TCR sequences turned up only very rarely across donors. A later analysis found that TCR association rates varied across HLA loci, with DRB1 alleles showing the most associated TCRs and HLA-C alleles the fewest. Compared with equally common non-associated chains, HLA-associated TCR beta chains in a later analysis were more clonally expanded and had lower generation probabilities. According to a later analysis, most CMV-associated TCR beta chains appeared to be HLA-restricted, and the HLA associations seemed to be driven largely by CMV exposure. An earlier analysis of approximately 600 of the donors showed that most TCR beta V segments appeared in productive rearrangements either about 90% or about 30% of the time, which broadly matched IMGT annotations. In a later analysis, around 15,000 TCR beta sequences were associated with specific HLA alleles at a false discovery rate of 0.05. A cluster of highly shared sequence variants was judged likely to be a technical artifact of the sequencing pipeline. The authors suggested that the approach could potentially be generalized to other disease states and immunological phenotypes. Linkage disequilibrium might explain the correlated functional status among segregating V segments, but an unknown experimental factor could not be excluded. A further reported finding was that TCR beta sequences accurately predicted the HLA-A and HLA-B alleles for most subjects in the first cohort.

The cohort consisted of 666 healthy bone marrow donors. At the time of sampling, every cohort member was nominally healthy, though immune exposures that went unrecorded were likely present. The donor was CMV seropositive and was included in the group of about 290 seropositive cohort members. Every donor gave a peripheral blood sample, and the peripheral blood mononuclear cells from that sample were used for TCR beta sequencing. The Qiagen DNeasy Blood Extraction Kit was used to extract genomic DNA from the blood cell samples. The library was obtained by the immunoSEQ multiplex PCR assay. The multiplex PCR relied on a mix of 60 forward primers for TCR Vbeta segments and 13 reverse primers for TCR Jbeta segments. Amplification of the CDR3 region of rearranged TCR beta genes was performed with a multiplex PCR assay on genomic DNA. Amplified TCR beta libraries were sequenced as 87-base-pair reads on the Illumina HiSeq System. Regarding the original processing steps: A later analysis tallied 75 million to 95 million unique TCR beta chains across the 600 to 700 repertoires, and about 10 million of those chains were shared by two or more donors. A nearest-neighbor algorithm error-corrected the raw reads and collapsed the reads into unique sequences, merging closely related sequences to remove PCR and sequencing errors. CDR3 sequences were aligned to IMGT reference sequences to assign V, D and J gene segments. Each retained sequence needed at least a six-nucleotide match to both a V gene segment and a J gene segment. A rearrangement counted as productive if the CDR3 had no stop codons and remained in frame with V and J, and every other rearrangement counted as non-productive. CDR3 was defined according to IMGT convention as the region running from the second conserved V-encoded cysteine to the conserved J-encoded phenylalanine. In an earlier analysis of approximately 500 of the donors, sequences lacking an unambiguous match to a single V gene segment were excluded. In an earlier analysis of approximately 550 of the donors, V segments were called functional above 56.7% productive rearrangements and were called segregating when the between-donor standard deviation exceeded 5%. A statistical classification framework was developed to diagnose cytomegalovirus status using the catalog of TCR beta chain sequences. In a later analysis, V and J genes were assigned by comparing TCR nucleotide sequences against IMGT/GENE-DB human TR gene sequences. A later analysis assigned CDR3 sequences and most-parsimonious VDJ recombination scenarios with the TCRdist pipeline. In a later analysis, each TCR beta chain was defined by its CDR3 amino acid sequence together with its V-gene family, and reads without a unique V-gene family were excluded. In a later analysis, fewer than 650 highly shared, low-generation-probability nucleotide sequences were removed to address suspected cross-contamination and a sequencing artifact. In a later analysis, a clonal expansion index was calculated for each public chain from normalized within-repertoire ranks of inferred template counts. In a later analysis, generation probabilities were computed using a VDJ recombination model fitted to out-of-frame rearrangements, and the results were checked against IGoR. In a later analysis, hypergeometric tests were used to score TCR-TCR, TCR-HLA and TCR-CMV co-occurrence, with a repertoire-size bias correction applied to TCR pairs. In a later analysis, false discovery rates were estimated by permuting HLA or CMV assignments 20 times. In a later analysis, co-occurring TCRs were grouped with DBSCAN, and TCRdist sequence similarity was added when clustering was performed within HLA-allele-positive subsets. For co-occurrence clustering, repertoires with fewer than 30,000 or more than 120,000 public chains were excluded, along with a handful of repertoires with anomalous nucleotide sharing. The table comes from immuneACCESS by way of TCRdb, which keeps in-frame sequences with V and J called. Part of the clones is missing from these tables; in studies checked, under half for an unresolved V gene and the rest for unknown reasons. V and J calls and clone size are those listed in that table; D and trimming were worked out from the DNA. This sample lists approximately 130,000 clones; roughly 77% were detected once. The leading ten clones occupy 5.9% of the sample.

Details on this clone: Its binding antigen is unknown. The input lacks base qualities; no much larger clone sits a single base away.

The trim is 2 bases for V and 1 base for J, with a gap of 13 bases between the germline ends. The germline V gene provides CDR1 SGDLS and CDR2 YYNGEE. The CDR3 spans 16 residues, from the cysteine through the phenylalanine. Just CDR3 DNA is preserved here, 48 bases in frame from base 1. Sequencing was carried out using PBMCs. Here the chain combines TRBV9 and TRBJ2-4, and TRBD2 may be the D gene, going by 6 matching bases. The clonotype was recovered from a woman aged 40-49 years in good health and CMV-seropositive. The DNA sequence is TGTGCCAGCAGCGTGGAAGGGAGGCCGGCCAAAAACATTCAGTACTTC. This is translated as CASSVEGRPAKNIQYF.